The next 26 T cell receptor beta chains were all read from a single sample in a study of blood T cell repertoires in COVID-19. Method: immunoSEQ multiplex PCR; TCRdb's copy keeps in-frame clones and lacks some. The table includes 25,000 to 40,000 clones, approximately 85% detected once. The sample was peripheral blood. All receptors derive from a human donor in a cohort sampled during active COVID-19.

The chain employs TRBV5-1 and TRBJ2-5; 10 bases agree with TRBD1. CDR1 and CDR2 from the germline V gene are SGHRS and YFSETQ. The CDR3 runs to 16 residues. With V trimmed by 4 bases and J by 5 bases, 11 bases remained unmatched. The CDR3 sequence is CASSLGQGDVGETQYF. CDR3 DNA sequence: TGCGCCAGCAGCCTCGGACAGGGGGATGTGGGGGAGACCCAGTACTTC.

V usage is TRBV2 and J usage is TRBJ1-4; weak D call: TRBD1 (5 bases). Trimming stripped 6 bases from V and 8 bases from J, with 10 bases between. Looked up from germline, CDR1 is SNHLY and CDR2 is FYNNEI. The CDR3 runs 12 residues. The CDR3, as DNA: TGTGCCAGCAGGCAGGGAAACGAAAAACTGTTTTTT. This gives the protein CASRQGNEKLFF.

This chain uses TRBV19 with TRBJ2-1, with D possibly being TRBD1 (6 bases). Trimming shortened V by 5 bases and J by 8 bases, and 10 bases separated the two germline ends. This CDR3 comprises 12 residues. The V gene's germline CDR1 is LNHDA and CDR2 SQIVND (reference sequence). CDR3 coding DNA: TGTGCCAGTAGTCTTACAGGGTATGAGCAGTTCTTC. This codes for CASSLTGYEQFF.

The V and J genes are TRBV6-1 and TRBJ2-5; 11 bases agree with TRBD1. V lost 4 bases to trimming and J lost 4 bases; unmatched junction nucleotides: 8. CDR1 is MNHNS and CDR2 is SASEGT in the germline V gene. The CDR3 totals 16 residues. The CDR3 DNA is TGTGCCAGCAGTGTCCGGGACAGGGGGAACCTAGAGACCCAGTACTTC. Protein: CASSVRDRGNLETQYF.

This rearrangement joins TRBV19 to TRBJ2-1; 10 bases are a match to TRBD1. V shed 3 bases, J shed 2 bases, and the junction held 1 base outside the gene matches. This CDR3 is 15 amino acids long. CDR1 and CDR2 from the germline V gene are LNHDA and SQIVND (reference sequence). The CDR3 region is CASSMTGGPYNEQFF. For the CDR3, the DNA is TGTGCCAGTAGTATGACAGGGGGCCCCTACAATGAGCAGTTCTTC.

This chain links TRBV18 with TRBJ1-5; TRBD1 might be the D (5 bases). The CDR3 length is 18 residues. The V and J ends lost 5 bases and 0 bases respectively, with 20 bases between them. CDR1 and CDR2 from the germline V gene are KGHSH and LQKENI. CDR3 nucleotides: TGTGCCAGCTCAGGGGCGGGGCCCCCTATTAGTAGCAATCAGCCCCAGCATTTT. The encoded protein is CASSGAGPPISSNQPQHF.

The chain employs TRBV19 and TRBJ1-2; TRBD1 matches 11 bases. V was pared by 3 bases and J by 8 bases, with 5 bases of the junction left unmatched. Germline CDR1 is LNHDA and CDR2 is SQIVND (reference sequence). CDR3 length equals 14 residues. The DNA for the CDR3 is TGTGCCAGTAGTATGCCGGGACAGGGGGAAGGCTACACCTTC. Amino acids: CASSMPGQGEGYTF.

The rearrangement links TRBV2 to TRBJ2-1; a possible D gene is TRBD2 (5 bases). Germline values: CDR1 SNHLY, CDR2 FYNNEI. The CDR3 sequence is 16 residues long. V lost 0 bases to trimming and J lost 4 bases, with 13 bases between them. The CDR3 bases are TGTGCCAGCAGTGAAGCGAGAGGGCAGAGGTACAATGAGCAGTTCTTC. It is translated as CASSEARGQRYNEQFF.

The genes are TRBV5-1 and TRBJ1-2; D ambiguous. The V gene lost 0 bases and the J gene lost 6 bases, with 9 bases spanning the gap. The germline gives CDR1 SGHRS, CDR2 YFSETQ. The CDR3 is made up of 13 amino acids. CDR3 DNA: TGCGCCAGCAGCTTGGTCCCGGGAGATGGCTACACCTTC. This sequence encodes CASSLVPGDGYTF.

DNA for the CDR3: TGTGCCAGCAGCCCGACAGGGAACACTGAAGCTTTCTTT. Protein product: CASSPTGNTEAFF. This chain joins TRBV6-5 and TRBJ1-1; the D gene is possibly TRBD1 (6 bases). V was clipped by 6 bases and J by 1 base, with 9 bases between them. Germline V lookup: CDR1 MNHEY, CDR2 SVGAGI. This CDR3 is 13 amino acids long.

V gene TRBV7-9 combines with J gene TRBJ1-2; 7 bases agree with TRBD1. CDR1 and CDR2 from the germline V gene are SEHNR and FQNEAQ (reference sequence). V shed 1 base, J shed 3 bases, and the junction held 8 bases outside the gene matches. The CDR3 spans 16 residues. The CDR3 sequence: CASSLEGAGDYYGYTF. The CDR3 DNA follows: TGTGCCAGCAGCTTAGAGGGGGCAGGGGATTACTATGGCTACACCTTC.

This clone appeared a single time. The chain combines TRBV4-1 with TRBJ1-6; no firm D call. Germline lookup yields CDR1 MGHRA and CDR2 YSYEKL. Trimming pared 1 base from V and 7 bases from J, leaving 11 bases between. The CDR3 has 15 amino acids. DNA for the CDR3: TGCGCCAGCAGCCAAGCCGGGGAAGGGAATTCACCCCTCCACTTT. It codes for CASSQAGEGNSPLHF.

The chain couples TRBV12-3 or TRBV12-4 to TRBJ1-1; D is ambiguous. V lost 7 bases, J lost 1 base, and 10 bases lay in between. The CDR3 contains 13 residues. The CDR3 reads CASTPTANTEAFF. The DNA of the CDR3 is TGTGCCAGCACCCCAACAGCGAACACTGAAGCTTTCTTT.

This clone was seen a single time. The rearrangement links TRBV6-5 to TRBJ2-7, with TRBD1 matching 10 bases. Germline loops: CDR1 MNHEY, CDR2 SVGAGI. Germline trimming cut 7 bases from V and 6 bases from J; bases unmatched to any gene: 9. This CDR3 is built from 14 residues. The CDR3 coding sequence is TGTGCCAGCATCCCCGCCCGGGACAGGGGCGAGCAGTACTTC. Encoded protein: CASIPARDRGEQYF.

The V call is TRBV7-8, the J call TRBJ2-1; 14 bases agree with TRBD2. The V and J ends lost 4 bases and 9 bases, in that order; junction bases with no gene match: 8. The CDR3 runs to 16 residues. Germline V CDR1 and CDR2: SGHVS, FQNEAQ. CDR3 sequence (DNA): TGTGCCAGCAGCTATCGACTAGCGGGAGGGGGGCCTGAGCAGTTCTTC. Encoded protein: CASSYRLAGGGPEQFF.

The chain combines TRBV18 with TRBJ2-6; TRBD2 matches at 8 bases. Germline CDR1 is KGHSH and CDR2 is LQKENI. With 4 bases clipped from V and 0 bases from J, the junction kept 8 bases outside the gene matches. CDR3 size: 18 residues. CDR3 in amino acids: CASSQGLAGLSGANVLTF. The CDR3 nucleotides are TGTGCCAGCTCACAAGGGCTAGCGGGCCTCTCTGGGGCCAACGTCCTGACTTTC.

V gene TRBV7-9 combines with J gene TRBJ1-1; 8 positions match TRBD1. CDR1 SEHNR and CDR2 FQNEAQ come from the germline V gene (reference sequence). V trimming: 4 bases; J trimming: 8 bases; junction bases outside the gene matches: 9. The CDR3 covers 14 residues. The CDR3 DNA reads TGTGCCAGCAGCTACCCAGGGGGCAGCCCCGAAGCTTTCTTT. The encoded protein is CASSYPGGSPEAFF.

This clone was seen only once. In nucleotides, the CDR3 is TGTGCCAGCAGCGGCCCCCCGGGACAACGAAGGGAGACCCAGTACTTC. As protein: CASSGPPGQRRETQYF. J is TRBJ2-5 and V is TRBV9; TRBD1 might be the D (6 bases). The CDR3 spans 16 residues. V was cut by 3 bases and J by 5 bases, with 20 bases left in between. Per germline, CDR1 SGDLS and CDR2 YYNGEE. The whole variable domain, remainder taken from reference TRBV9 and TRBJ2-5, is DSGVTQTPKHLITATGQRVTLRCSPRSGDLSVYWYQQSLDQGLQFLIQYYNGEERAKGNILERFSAQQFPDLHSELNLSSLELGDSALYFCASSGPPGQRRETQYFGPGTRLLVL.

This clone appeared a few times. The V call is TRBV20-1, the J call TRBJ2-5; D perhaps matches TRBD1 (6 bases). The CDR3 loop spans 14 amino acids. The germline CDR1 and CDR2 sequences are DFQATT and SNEGSKA (reference sequence). Trimming removed 3 bases from V and 4 bases from J, with 15 bases in between. Here the CDR3 reads CSASMGATIETQYF. Here the CDR3 DNA reads TGCAGTGCTAGTATGGGGGCAACAATAGAGACCCAGTACTTC.

This chain uses TRBV6-2 or TRBV6-3 with TRBJ2-3, with TRBD2 identical over 11 bases. V was clipped by 5 bases and J by 6 bases; unmatched bases: 16. Germline CDR1 MNHEY, CDR2 SVGEGT. CDR3 length: 18 amino acids. In DNA, the CDR3 is TGTGCCAGCAGTCCCCCTCTTCTTAGCGGGGGGGTATTCGATACGCAGTATTTT. Its protein is CASSPPLLSGGVFDTQYF.

The chain couples TRBV19 to TRBJ1-1, with D unclear. CDR1 is LNHDA, CDR2 SQIVND, per germline (reference sequence). The CDR3 has 12 residues. The V and J ends lost 3 bases and 7 bases respectively, with 9 bases between them. The CDR3 sequence is CASSMSEVEAFF. The CDR3 coding sequence is TGTGCCAGTAGTATGTCGGAGGTTGAAGCTTTCTTT.

The V call is TRBV6-1, the J call TRBJ2-1; no reliable D call. In germline, CDR1 is MNHNS, CDR2 SASEGT. V gave up 3 bases and J gave up 3 bases, with 15 bases separating them. The CDR3 loop spans 16 amino acids. CDR3 amino acids: CASSDSLGAFYNEQFF. The CDR3 DNA follows: TGTGCCAGCAGTGATAGTTTAGGAGCCTTCTACAATGAGCAGTTCTTC.

The chain employs TRBV11-3 and TRBJ2-4; tentative D call: TRBD1 (7 bases). CDR1 SGHNT and CDR2 YENEEA come from the germline V gene. The CDR3 extends over 13 amino acids. Trimming removed 3 bases from V and 7 bases from J, with 10 bases in between. The DNA for the CDR3 is TGTGCCAGCAGCTTTGCAGGGGGGAACATTCAGTACTTC. This sequence encodes CASSFAGGNIQYF.

This clone was detected a few times. This chain joins TRBV11-1 and TRBJ2-1, with TRBD2 identical over 8 bases. V lost 5 bases, J lost 7 bases, and 13 bases stayed unmatched. The CDR3 length is 16 residues. Germline-derived CDR1 and CDR2 are SGHAT and FQDESV (reference sequence). CDR3 coding DNA: TGTGCCAGCAGCCTAACTAGCGGAGATCTCTTAAATGAGCAGTTCTTC. The encoded protein is CASSLTSGDLLNEQFF.

The V and J genes are TRBV20-1 and TRBJ2-1, with a tentative D call TRBD1 (5 bases). The CDR3 is made up of 16 amino acids. Trimming took off 3 bases at V and 0 bases at J, with 15 bases between the two ends. Per the germline V gene, CDR1 is DFQATT and CDR2 is SNEGSKA (reference sequence). CDR3 amino acids: CSASLMTVSSYNEQFF. CDR3 DNA sequence: TGCAGTGCTAGTCTCATGACAGTCAGCTCCTACAATGAGCAGTTCTTC.

Remarks on this clone: Other DNA sequences in this sample translate to the same CDR3. CDR3 sequence: CASSVEPGELFF. The CDR3 region has the DNA TGTGCCAGCAGTGTAGAGCCCGGGGAGCTGTTTTTT. V and J are TRBV2 and TRBJ2-2; no firm D call. Germline CDR1 SNHLY, CDR2 FYNNEI. CDR3 length equals 12 residues. The germline V and J ends were trimmed by 4 bases and 6 bases, with 6 bases remaining between them.